This TCR beta chain was captured in a study of blood T cells in healthy people across ages. Overall study findings and caveats: Because sorting was not performed, PBMCs prevented conclusive naive versus antigen-experienced comparison. Expanded clonotype shifts may have been confounded, as the donors had an unknown CMV status.

Each donor's blood draw was ten milliliters of peripheral blood. The second PCR ran roughly 6 to 12 cycles with a sample-barcoded 5' primer and J-beta primers. One entry per CDR3 protein results from TCRdb running MiXCR on the 5' RACE reads. The sample records hundreds of thousands of distinct CDR3 sequences, around 21% being singletons. The CDR3 has 12 residues. V lost 0 bases and J lost 7, with 6 bases in between. The germline V gene has CDR1 SGHDN and CDR2 FVKESK. This clonotype was seen a handful of times. Its specificity is unknown. This clonotype was obtained from a man aged 70 or older in good health. The rearrangement links TRBV14 to TRBJ2-5; D gene unclear. Sequenced: blood. CDR3 protein: CASSQDLVTQYF. The CDR3 coding sequence is TGTGCCAGCAGCCAAGATCTCGTGACCCAGTACTTC.